This T cell receptor (beta chain) was obtained from a study of long-term antiretroviral therapy in people with HIV. This clone has just one count. Survey-level immunoSEQ v3.0 assays were run. Only in-frame clones appear in the TCRdb table, and some are missing; sequencing was by immunoSEQ multiplex PCR. The data contain about 35,000 clones, 65% to 75% of them singletons. CDR1 is SGHRS, CDR2 YFSETQ, per germline. The trim removed 4 bases at V and 5 bases at J, leaving 7 bases unmatched. The CDR3 sequence is 14 residues long. The receptor's source is a middle-aged man with HIV. The sample consisted of unsorted PBMCs, taken 3 years after starting antiretroviral therapy. The chain combines TRBV5-1 with TRBJ2-7, with 9 nucleotides matching TRBD1. CDR3 sequence reads: CASSPAGQGNEQYF. The CDR3 nucleotides read TGCGCCAGCAGCCCTGCGGGACAGGGTAACGAGCAGTACTTC.